The clone carrying this TCR beta chain was detected only a few times. TCRdb processed the RT-PCR reads anew with MiXCR; each CDR3 protein has one entry. This repertoire shows 400,000 to 500,000 distinct CDR3 sequences, 15% to 20% found once; its top ten account for 7.2%. The sample comes from a study of patients and donors after allogeneic stem cell transplantation. The specimen sequenced was blood, either unsorted or a sorted T cell fraction (not recorded which). This clonotype was sampled from a human donor who was either an allogeneic HSCT recipient or a stem cell or donor lymphocyte infusion donor (not recorded which). It is not recorded whose cells these are; they may come from a transplant donor.

Here the CDR3 reads CASSLGLAGEETQYF. CDR3 DNA sequence: TGTGCCAGCAGCTTAGGACTAGCGGGAGAAGAGACCCAGTACTTC. The V and J genes are TRBV11-2 and TRBJ2-5, with 12 bases lining up with TRBD2. The CDR3 contains 15 residues. Germline V gene sequence: CDR1 SGHAT, CDR2 FQNNGV. The ends lost 1 base at V and 3 bases at J; junction bases unmatched: 0.